The entry below gives a single TCR beta chain sequence along with its context. This record belongs to a study of cytomegalovirus exposure and HLA in healthy donors. Trimming stripped 7 bases from V and 0 bases from J, with 13 bases between. Germline V gene lookup returns CDR1 SNHLY and CDR2 FYNNEI. The CDR3 has 14 amino acids. It was with 60 Vbeta and 13 Jbeta primers that the PCR ran. Sequencing used immunoSEQ multiplex PCR; TCRdb keeps in-frame clones, though not all of them. The table has approximately 89,000 clones, roughly 80% seen once. V usage is TRBV2 and J usage is TRBJ2-7; D unresolved. The sequenced material came from PBMCs. The sequence derives from a human donor in good health. CDR3: CASTPSRSSYEQYF. CDR3 DNA sequence: TGTGCCAGCACCCCGTCTAGGAGCTCCTACGAGCAGTACTTC.